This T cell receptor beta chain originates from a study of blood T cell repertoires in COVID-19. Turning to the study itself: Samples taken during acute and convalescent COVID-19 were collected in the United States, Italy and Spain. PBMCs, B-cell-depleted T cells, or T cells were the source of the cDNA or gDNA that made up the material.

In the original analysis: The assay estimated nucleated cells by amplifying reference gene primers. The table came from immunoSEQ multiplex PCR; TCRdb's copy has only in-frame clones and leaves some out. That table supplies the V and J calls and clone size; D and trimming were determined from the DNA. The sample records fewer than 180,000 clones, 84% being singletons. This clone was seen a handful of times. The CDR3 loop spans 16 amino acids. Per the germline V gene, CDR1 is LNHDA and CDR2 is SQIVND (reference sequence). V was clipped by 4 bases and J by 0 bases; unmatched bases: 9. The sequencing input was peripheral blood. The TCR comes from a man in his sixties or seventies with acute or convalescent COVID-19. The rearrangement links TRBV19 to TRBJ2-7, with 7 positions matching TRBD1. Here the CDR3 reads CASSTGQELSSYEQYF. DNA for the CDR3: TGTGCCAGTAGTACCGGACAGGAGTTAAGCTCCTACGAGCAGTACTTC.